One and the same sample provided the 12 T cell receptor beta chains below, sequenced in a study of cytomegalovirus exposure and HLA in healthy donors. The primer mix had 60 Vbeta and 13 Jbeta primers. TCRdb's copy holds only in-frame clones and misses some; the assay was immunoSEQ multiplex PCR. Of fewer than 250,000 clones in the sample, roughly 80% were seen once. Sequencing was performed on PBMCs. The receptors shown here come from a woman aged 18-35 years in good health and CMV-seronegative.

The chain joins TRBV19 to TRBJ2-3, with 7 bases identical to TRBD2. V dropped 6 bases and J dropped 2; count of bases not matched to a gene: 2. Germline V gene data show CDR1 as LNHDA and CDR2 as SQIVND (reference sequence). The length of the CDR3 is 13 residues. This chain's CDR3 is CASRERDTDTQYF. The CDR3 coding sequence is TGTGCCAGTAGGGAGCGGGACACAGATACGCAGTATTTT.

This rearrangement joins TRBV5-1 to TRBJ2-5; weak D call: TRBD2 (6 bases). V was trimmed by 0 bases and J by 4 bases, leaving 10 bases between them. This CDR3 has 14 amino acids. Germline V CDR1 and CDR2: SGHRS, YFSETQ. CDR3 coding DNA: TGCGCCAGCAGCTTGGGGTCCGGGGGAGAGACCCAGTACTTC. This codes for CASSLGSGGETQYF.

J is TRBJ2-7 and V is TRBV5-1; 7 bases are a match to TRBD1. Trimming at V came to 4 bases and at J to 2 bases, leaving 6 bases not matched to a gene. Germline-derived CDR1 and CDR2 are SGHRS and YFSETQ. The CDR3 consists of 14 residues. The CDR3 region is CASSARDSTYEQYF. The CDR3, as DNA: TGCGCCAGCAGCGCCCGGGACAGCACCTACGAGCAGTACTTC.

The chain employs TRBV6-5 and TRBJ1-2; D remains ambiguous. V lost 6 bases to trimming and J lost 2 bases, with 10 bases between them. In germline, CDR1 is MNHEY, CDR2 SVGAGI. CDR3 length: 13 amino acids. CDR3 nucleotide sequence: TGTGCCAGCAGGGAGAGCAAGAACTATGGCTACACCTTC. Translating it yields CASRESKNYGYTF.

The genes are TRBV6-5 and TRBJ2-7; TRBD1 agrees at 10 bases. The CDR3 sequence is 13 residues long. The germline V gene has CDR1 MNHEY and CDR2 SVGAGI. J was trimmed by 12 bases and V by 4 bases; bases with no gene match: 9. The CDR3 reads CASSSDRGGPGYF. CDR3 nucleotide sequence: TGTGCCAGCAGTTCGGACAGGGGGGGACCGGGGTACTTC.

This clone has only one observation. V usage is TRBV7-8 and J usage is TRBJ1-5, with D possibly matching TRBD1 (5 bases). Germline V gene lookup returns CDR1 SGHVS and CDR2 FQNEAQ. V was trimmed by 7 bases and J by 4 bases, leaving 14 bases between them. This CDR3 comprises 14 residues. The CDR3, as DNA: TGTGCCAGCACACAAGACAGTTCTAATCAGCCCCAGCATTTT. As protein: CASTQDSSNQPQHF.

V and J are TRBV18 and TRBJ1-4; 7 bases match TRBD1. CDR1 and CDR2 from the germline V gene are KGHSH and LQKENI. CDR3 length equals 14 residues. J lost 8 bases, V lost 3 bases, and 6 bases had no gene match. DNA for the CDR3: TGTGCCAGCTCACCGACAGGGATCGGGGAAAAACTGTTTTTT. Translating gives CASSPTGIGEKLFF.

This sequence joins TRBV9 and TRBJ1-5; D remains ambiguous. CDR1 is SGDLS and CDR2 is YYNGEE in the germline V gene. With 1 base removed from V and 4 bases from J, the gap between germline ends came to 6 bases. The CDR3 consists of 13 residues. CDR3 bases: TGTGCCAGCAGCGTAACGGGGAATCAGCCCCAGCATTTT. Protein: CASSVTGNQPQHF.

The chain is built from TRBV4-1 and TRBJ1-4; 8 nucleotides align to TRBD1. Unmatched junction bases numbered 7, after V lost 3 bases and J lost 4 bases. This CDR3 spans 16 amino acids. Germline CDR1 MGHRA, CDR2 YSYEKL. CDR3 in amino acids: CASSHGPGQDNEKLFF. Here the CDR3 DNA reads TGCGCCAGCAGCCATGGACCGGGACAGGATAATGAAAAACTGTTTTTT.

The chain recombines TRBV5-6 with TRBJ1-6, with 8 nucleotides matching TRBD1. Germline lookup yields CDR1 SGHDT and CDR2 YYEEEE. Losses at the gene ends were 0 bases for V and 8 bases for J; bases not matched to a gene: 7. This CDR3 contains 16 residues. The CDR3 DNA sequence: TGTGCCAGCAGCTTGGATGCAGGGGGCGCGGATTCACCCCTCCACTTT. Translation: CASSLDAGGADSPLHF.

J is TRBJ1-3 and V is TRBV2; TRBD1 matches 8 bases. Unmatched junction bases numbered 2, after V lost 6 bases and J lost 4 bases. The CDR3 is 13 residues long. Germline V gene sequence: CDR1 SNHLY, CDR2 FYNNEI. The CDR3 bases are TGTGCCAGCAGGGACAGGGCCGGAAACACCATATATTTT. This encodes CASRDRAGNTIYF.

The V call is TRBV28, the J call TRBJ2-7; TRBD2 might be the D (6 bases). V dropped 5 bases and J dropped 7 bases, with 9 bases sitting between them. Germline lookup yields CDR1 MDHEN and CDR2 SYDVKM. There are 11 residues in the CDR3. The CDR3 loop is CASSLREEQYF. CDR3 sequence (DNA): TGTGCCAGCAGTCTCCGGGAGGAGCAGTACTTC.